The rows below give T cell receptor beta chains drawn from one sample of a study of T cell changes during pregnancy in multiple sclerosis. Measured with immunoSEQ multiplex PCR; TCRdb has only the in-frame clones, and not every one. The sample contains fewer than 45,000 clones, around 92% of which appear only once. The source material was CD4+ T cells from peripheral blood mononuclear cells, sampled in the second trimester of pregnancy. The receptor set was obtained from a female donor in good health, enrolled as a control in a pregnancy study. Both conserved end residues are part of each CDR3. Fields, in order: J gene, V gene, D gene, clone size, CDR3 protein, CDR3 DNA. The D gene is left open where the match is weak. Only part of the rows carry a size: once, few, many, or a class if the clone is expanded.

j_gene: TRBJ1-1
v_gene: TRBV5-1
d_gene: TRBD1
abundance: -
CDR3aa: CASSLGGQGLSEAFF
CDR3nt: TGCGCCAGCAGCTTGGGGGGACAGGGGCTTTCTGAAGCTTTCTTT

j_gene: TRBJ2-7
v_gene: TRBV19
d_gene: -
abundance: once
CDR3aa: CASSIDGQATHEQYF
CDR3nt: TGTGCCAGTAGTATAGATGGGCAGGCCACCCACGAGCAGTACTTC

j_gene: TRBJ2-1
v_gene: TRBV7-3
d_gene: -
abundance: -
CDR3aa: CASRNAGTPNNEQFF
CDR3nt: TGTGCCAGCAGGAATGCCGGGACTCCGAACAATGAGCAGTTCTTC

j_gene: TRBJ2-6
v_gene: TRBV7-9
d_gene: -
abundance: -
CDR3aa: CASSSQSRANVLTF
CDR3nt: TGTGCCAGCAGCTCACAAAGTCGGGCCAACGTCCTGACTTTC

j_gene: TRBJ2-1
v_gene: TRBV6-5
d_gene: TRBD2
abundance: once
CDR3aa: CASSAPLAGHNEQFF
CDR3nt: TGTGCCAGCAGCGCCCCTCTAGCGGGGCATAATGAGCAGTTCTTC

j_gene: TRBJ2-7
v_gene: TRBV19
d_gene: TRBD2
abundance: -
CDR3aa: CATRTSGTYEQYF
CDR3nt: TGTGCCACCAGGACTAGCGGTACCTACGAGCAGTACTTC

j_gene: TRBJ2-3
v_gene: TRBV29-1
d_gene: -
abundance: -
CDR3aa: CSVAGLTDNTDTQYF
CDR3nt: TGCAGCGTTGCAGGTTTGACCGACAACACAGATACGCAGTATTTT

j_gene: TRBJ1-1
v_gene: TRBV6-5
d_gene: TRBD1
abundance: -
CDR3aa: CASSGRQGQTEAFF
CDR3nt: TGTGCCAGCAGTGGGCGACAGGGGCAGACTGAAGCTTTCTTT

j_gene: TRBJ2-3
v_gene: TRBV11-2
d_gene: -
abundance: -
CDR3aa: CASSLGAEYTDTQYF
CDR3nt: TGTGCCAGCAGCTTGGGGGCGGAATACACAGATACGCAGTATTTT

j_gene: TRBJ1-3
v_gene: TRBV4-1
d_gene: -
abundance: once
CDR3aa: CASSPTDTVRNTIYF
CDR3nt: TGCGCCAGCAGCCCAACAGACACCGTGAGAAACACCATATATTTT

j_gene: TRBJ1-1
v_gene: TRBV10-3
d_gene: TRBD1
abundance: once
CDR3aa: CAIGTTGGTEAFF
CDR3nt: TGTGCCATCGGGACGACAGGGGGGACTGAAGCTTTCTTT

j_gene: TRBJ1-1
v_gene: TRBV19
d_gene: -
abundance: few
CDR3aa: CASSISSQGTEAFF
CDR3nt: TGTGCCAGTAGTATTAGTAGCCAGGGGACTGAAGCTTTCTTT

j_gene: TRBJ1-1
v_gene: TRBV27
d_gene: -
abundance: -
CDR3aa: CASSQQGWVTEAFF
CDR3nt: TGTGCCAGCAGCCAGCAGGGGTGGGTCACTGAAGCTTTCTTT

j_gene: TRBJ1-3
v_gene: TRBV25-1
d_gene: -
abundance: few
CDR3aa: CATVTRTGNTIYF
CDR3nt: TGTGCCACCGTAACGAGAACTGGAAACACCATATATTTT

j_gene: TRBJ2-3
v_gene: TRBV7-6
d_gene: TRBD2
abundance: -
CDR3aa: CASSLGETSGGLTDTQYF
CDR3nt: TGTGCCAGCAGCTTAGGAGAAACTAGCGGGGGGCTCACAGATACGCAGTATTTT

j_gene: TRBJ2-5
v_gene: TRBV28
d_gene: TRBD2
abundance: -
CDR3aa: CASSLLGTSGLGETQYF
CDR3nt: TGTGCCAGCAGTTTACTTGGGACTAGCGGGCTCGGGGAGACCCAGTACTTC

j_gene: TRBJ2-1
v_gene: TRBV27
d_gene: TRBD1
abundance: -
CDR3aa: CASRPIPDRGHFDPYNEQFF
CDR3nt: TGTGCCAGCAGACCTATTCCCGACAGGGGGCATTTTGACCCTTACAATGAGCAGTTCTTC

j_gene: TRBJ1-1
v_gene: TRBV10-3
d_gene: -
abundance: -
CDR3aa: CAIRDTGPVGTEAFF
CDR3nt: TGTGCCATCAGAGACACAGGGCCGGTTGGCACTGAAGCTTTCTTT

j_gene: TRBJ2-2
v_gene: TRBV2
d_gene: -
abundance: -
CDR3aa: CASRIEGTGELFF
CDR3nt: TGTGCCAGCAGGATAGAGGGCACCGGGGAGCTGTTTTTT

j_gene: TRBJ2-7
v_gene: TRBV4-2
d_gene: TRBD2
abundance: -
CDR3aa: CASSQDLGTGTSFYEQYF
CDR3nt: TGTGCCAGCAGCCAAGACCTTGGAACCGGGACTAGCTTCTACGAGCAGTACTTC

j_gene: TRBJ2-7
v_gene: TRBV13
d_gene: TRBD2
abundance: -
CDR3aa: CASSRGRPSYEQYF
CDR3nt: TGTGCCAGCAGCCGCGGGAGGCCCTCCTACGAGCAGTACTTC

j_gene: TRBJ2-1
v_gene: TRBV2
d_gene: TRBD2
abundance: -
CDR3aa: CASSVTGGRRYEQFF
CDR3nt: TGTGCCAGCAGTGTAACTGGCGGGAGAAGATATGAGCAGTTCTTC

j_gene: TRBJ2-2
v_gene: TRBV6-1
d_gene: -
abundance: -
CDR3aa: CASSQWTGNTGELFF
CDR3nt: TGTGCCAGCAGCCAATGGACTGGGAACACCGGGGAGCTGTTTTTT

j_gene: TRBJ2-1
v_gene: TRBV18
d_gene: TRBD2
abundance: -
CDR3aa: CASSPRESGGGTYNEQFF
CDR3nt: TGTGCCAGCTCACCACGGGAGAGCGGGGGGGGGACCTACAATGAGCAGTTCTTC

j_gene: TRBJ1-1
v_gene: TRBV6-1
d_gene: -
abundance: -
CDR3aa: CASSEGTLTEAFF
CDR3nt: TGTGCCAGCAGTGAAGGCACTCTCACTGAAGCTTTCTTT

j_gene: TRBJ2-1
v_gene: TRBV7-2
d_gene: -
abundance: -
CDR3aa: CASSRDRTNNEQFF
CDR3nt: TGTGCCAGCAGCCGAGACAGGACCAACAATGAGCAGTTCTTC

j_gene: TRBJ1-2
v_gene: TRBV5-1
d_gene: -
abundance: -
CDR3aa: CASSLDTTSPYGYTF
CDR3nt: TGCGCCAGCAGCTTGGATACCACTTCCCCCTATGGCTACACCTTC

j_gene: TRBJ2-3
v_gene: TRBV4-2
d_gene: TRBD1
abundance: -
CDR3aa: CASSLDRGTDTQYF
CDR3nt: TGTGCCAGCAGCCTGGACAGGGGGACAGATACGCAGTATTTT

j_gene: TRBJ2-1
v_gene: TRBV2
d_gene: -
abundance: -
CDR3aa: CASSERLPRRNEQFF
CDR3nt: TGTGCCAGCAGTGAGCGGTTACCAAGGAGGAATGAGCAGTTCTTC

j_gene: TRBJ1-2
v_gene: TRBV9
d_gene: -
abundance: -
CDR3aa: CASSVTQGYGYTF
CDR3nt: TGTGCCAGCAGCGTGACTCAGGGTTATGGCTACACCTTC

j_gene: TRBJ2-6
v_gene: TRBV18
d_gene: -
abundance: -
CDR3aa: CASSPAGVYSGANVLTF
CDR3nt: TGTGCCAGCTCACCGGCAGGGGTCTACTCTGGGGCCAACGTCCTGACTTTC

j_gene: TRBJ1-2
v_gene: TRBV28
d_gene: TRBD1
abundance: -
CDR3aa: CASSSDGQGNYGYTF
CDR3nt: TGTGCCAGCAGCTCCGACGGACAGGGCAACTATGGCTACACCTTC

j_gene: TRBJ2-5
v_gene: TRBV6-1
d_gene: -
abundance: -
CDR3aa: CASSELQGSQETQYF
CDR3nt: TGTGCCAGCAGTGAATTGCAGGGGTCACAAGAGACCCAGTACTTC

j_gene: TRBJ1-1
v_gene: TRBV28
d_gene: TRBD1
abundance: -
CDR3aa: CASSPGQGTEAFF
CDR3nt: TGTGCCAGCAGCCCCGGACAGGGAACTGAAGCTTTCTTT

j_gene: TRBJ1-1
v_gene: TRBV19
d_gene: -
abundance: -
CDR3aa: CASSPTGFGNTEAFF
CDR3nt: TGTGCCAGTAGTCCGACGGGGTTCGGAAACACTGAAGCTTTCTTT

j_gene: TRBJ1-1
v_gene: TRBV18
d_gene: -
abundance: few
CDR3aa: CASSPPTGRSSTEAFF
CDR3nt: TGTGCCAGCTCACCCCCCACAGGGAGAAGTAGCACTGAAGCTTTCTTT

j_gene: TRBJ2-3
v_gene: TRBV7-8
d_gene: -
abundance: few
CDR3aa: CASVPGTTDTQYF
CDR3nt: TGTGCCAGCGTACCGGGAACCACAGATACGCAGTATTTT

j_gene: TRBJ1-1
v_gene: TRBV5-5
d_gene: -
abundance: -
CDR3aa: CASSPGGVIRTEAFF
CDR3nt: TGTGCCAGCAGCCCGGGGGGGGTTATTAGGACTGAAGCTTTCTTT

j_gene: TRBJ1-3
v_gene: TRBV2
d_gene: TRBD1
abundance: -
CDR3aa: CAIQTGIAENTIYF
CDR3nt: TGTGCCATACAGACAGGGATAGCCGAAAACACCATATATTTT

j_gene: TRBJ2-3
v_gene: TRBV9
d_gene: TRBD2
abundance: -
CDR3aa: CASSVTSGNTDTQYF
CDR3nt: TGTGCCAGCAGCGTTACTAGCGGAAACACAGATACGCAGTATTTT

j_gene: TRBJ1-1
v_gene: TRBV28
d_gene: -
abundance: -
CDR3aa: CASSLLGQATEAFF
CDR3nt: TGTGCCAGCAGTTTACTTGGGCAGGCAACTGAAGCTTTCTTT

j_gene: TRBJ2-7
v_gene: TRBV6-5
d_gene: -
abundance: -
CDR3aa: CASTRGGAYEQYF
CDR3nt: TGTGCCAGCACCAGAGGAGGGGCCTACGAGCAGTACTTC

j_gene: TRBJ2-3
v_gene: TRBV19
d_gene: TRBD1
abundance: -
CDR3aa: CASSIFPDRGRDTQYF
CDR3nt: TGTGCCAGTAGTATTTTCCCGGACAGGGGGCGAGATACGCAGTATTTT

j_gene: TRBJ2-7
v_gene: TRBV6-1
d_gene: TRBD1
abundance: -
CDR3aa: CASGPGGYEQYF
CDR3nt: TGTGCCAGCGGACCAGGGGGTTACGAGCAGTACTTC

j_gene: TRBJ2-3
v_gene: TRBV29-1
d_gene: TRBD1
abundance: -
CDR3aa: CSVDPPTGQGDTDTQYF
CDR3nt: TGCAGCGTTGACCCCCCCACGGGACAGGGAGACACAGATACGCAGTATTTT

j_gene: TRBJ1-5
v_gene: TRBV30
d_gene: TRBD1
abundance: few
CDR3aa: CAWSGRGLQPQHF
CDR3nt: TGTGCCTGGAGTGGCAGGGGGCTTCAGCCCCAGCATTTT

j_gene: TRBJ1-1
v_gene: TRBV6-6
d_gene: -
abundance: -
CDR3aa: CASSYTRDEAFF
CDR3nt: TGTGCCAGCAGTTACACCCGGGATGAAGCTTTCTTT

j_gene: TRBJ2-3
v_gene: TRBV9
d_gene: TRBD2
abundance: -
CDR3aa: CASSVVGLATDTQYF
CDR3nt: TGTGCCAGCAGCGTAGTGGGACTAGCAACCGATACGCAGTATTTT

j_gene: TRBJ2-2
v_gene: TRBV6-5
d_gene: -
abundance: -
CDR3aa: CASSYPDTGELFF
CDR3nt: TGTGCCAGCAGTTACCCGGACACCGGGGAGCTGTTTTTT

j_gene: TRBJ1-2
v_gene: TRBV5-1
d_gene: TRBD1
abundance: -
CDR3aa: CASSTGQKDYGYTF
CDR3nt: TGCGCCAGCAGCACGGGACAGAAAGACTATGGCTACACCTTC

j_gene: TRBJ2-3
v_gene: TRBV4-1
d_gene: -
abundance: -
CDR3aa: CASSQDEEDTQYF
CDR3nt: TGCGCCAGCAGCCAAGATGAGGAAGATACGCAGTATTTT